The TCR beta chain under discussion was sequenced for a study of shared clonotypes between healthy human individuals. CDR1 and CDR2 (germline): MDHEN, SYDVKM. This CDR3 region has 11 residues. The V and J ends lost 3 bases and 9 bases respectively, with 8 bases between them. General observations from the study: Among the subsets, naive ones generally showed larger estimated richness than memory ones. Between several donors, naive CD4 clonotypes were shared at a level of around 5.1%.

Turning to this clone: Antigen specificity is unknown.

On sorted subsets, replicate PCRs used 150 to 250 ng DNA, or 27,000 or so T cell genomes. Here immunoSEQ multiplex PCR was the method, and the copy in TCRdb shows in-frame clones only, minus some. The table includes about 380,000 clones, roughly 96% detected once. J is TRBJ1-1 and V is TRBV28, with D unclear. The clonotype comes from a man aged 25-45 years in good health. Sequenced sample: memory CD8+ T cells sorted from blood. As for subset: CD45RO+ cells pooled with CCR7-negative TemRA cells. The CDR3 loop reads CASSFLAKAFF. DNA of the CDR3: TGTGCCAGCAGTTTCTTAGCCAAAGCTTTCTTT.